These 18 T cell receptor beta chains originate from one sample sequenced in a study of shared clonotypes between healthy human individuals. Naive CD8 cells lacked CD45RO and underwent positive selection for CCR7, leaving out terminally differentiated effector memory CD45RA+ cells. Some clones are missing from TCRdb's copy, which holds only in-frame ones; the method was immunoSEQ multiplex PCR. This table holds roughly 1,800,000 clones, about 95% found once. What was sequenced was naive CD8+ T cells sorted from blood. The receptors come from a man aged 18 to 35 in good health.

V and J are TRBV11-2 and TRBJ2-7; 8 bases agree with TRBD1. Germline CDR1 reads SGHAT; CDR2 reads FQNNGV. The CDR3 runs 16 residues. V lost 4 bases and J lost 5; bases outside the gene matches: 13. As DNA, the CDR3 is TGTGCCAGCAGCTCCCTCGGGACAGGCTCTCTCGACGAGCAGTACTTC. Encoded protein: CASSSLGTGSLDEQYF.

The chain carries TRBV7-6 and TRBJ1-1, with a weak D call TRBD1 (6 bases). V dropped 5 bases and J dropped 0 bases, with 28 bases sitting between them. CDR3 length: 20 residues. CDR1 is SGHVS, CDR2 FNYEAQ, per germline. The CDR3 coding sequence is TGTGCCAGCAGCCCCCTTCCCTCTACAGGGACTATTTTCATGAACACTGAAGCTTTCTTT. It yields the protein CASSPLPSTGTIFMNTEAFF.

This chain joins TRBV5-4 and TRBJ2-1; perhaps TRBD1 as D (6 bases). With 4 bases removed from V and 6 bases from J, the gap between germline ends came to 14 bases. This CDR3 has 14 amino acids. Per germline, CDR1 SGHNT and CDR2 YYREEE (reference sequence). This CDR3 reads CASSSEGQGNEQFF. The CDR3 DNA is TGTGCCAGCAGCAGTGAGGGACAAGGCAATGAGCAGTTCTTC.

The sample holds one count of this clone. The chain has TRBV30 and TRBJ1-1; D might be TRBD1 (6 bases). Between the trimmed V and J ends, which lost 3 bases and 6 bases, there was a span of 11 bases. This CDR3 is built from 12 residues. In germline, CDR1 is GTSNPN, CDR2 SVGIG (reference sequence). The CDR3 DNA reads TGTGCCTGGAGCCTAGGGGGGGCTGAAGCTTTCTTT. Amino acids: CAWSLGGAEAFF.

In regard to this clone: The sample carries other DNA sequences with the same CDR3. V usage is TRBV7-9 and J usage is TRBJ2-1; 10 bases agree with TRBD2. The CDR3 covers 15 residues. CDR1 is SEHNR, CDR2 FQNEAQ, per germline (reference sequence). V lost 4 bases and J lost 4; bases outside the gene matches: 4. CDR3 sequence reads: CASSSLAGAYNEQFF. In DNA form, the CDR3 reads TGTGCCAGCAGCTCTCTAGCGGGGGCATACAATGAGCAGTTCTTC.

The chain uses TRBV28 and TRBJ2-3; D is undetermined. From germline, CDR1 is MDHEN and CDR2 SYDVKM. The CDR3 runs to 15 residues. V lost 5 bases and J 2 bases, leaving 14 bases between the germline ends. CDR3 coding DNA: TGTGCCAGCAGTCTGTCGACTGATTCCACAGATACGCAGTATTTT. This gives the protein CASSLSTDSTDTQYF.

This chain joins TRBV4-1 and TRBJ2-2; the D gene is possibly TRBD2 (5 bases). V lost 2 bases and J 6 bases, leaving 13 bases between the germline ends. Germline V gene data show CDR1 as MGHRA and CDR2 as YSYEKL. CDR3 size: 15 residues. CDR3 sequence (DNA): TGCGCCAGCAGCCAAAAGGGAGCCGAACCCGGGGAGCTGTTTTTT. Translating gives CASSQKGAEPGELFF.

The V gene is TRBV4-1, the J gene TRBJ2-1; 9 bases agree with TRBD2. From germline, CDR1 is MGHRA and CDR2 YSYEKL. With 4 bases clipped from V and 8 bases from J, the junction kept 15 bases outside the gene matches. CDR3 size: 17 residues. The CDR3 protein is CASSPILVAGAADEQFF. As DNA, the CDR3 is TGCGCCAGCAGCCCAATACTCGTAGCGGGGGCCGCCGATGAGCAGTTCTTC.

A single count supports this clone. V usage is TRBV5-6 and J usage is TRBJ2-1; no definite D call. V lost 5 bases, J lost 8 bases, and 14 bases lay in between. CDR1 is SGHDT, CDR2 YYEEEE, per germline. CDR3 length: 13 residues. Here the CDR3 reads CASRYTSGYEQFF. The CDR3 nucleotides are TGTGCCAGCAGGTACACTTCGGGTTATGAGCAGTTCTTC.

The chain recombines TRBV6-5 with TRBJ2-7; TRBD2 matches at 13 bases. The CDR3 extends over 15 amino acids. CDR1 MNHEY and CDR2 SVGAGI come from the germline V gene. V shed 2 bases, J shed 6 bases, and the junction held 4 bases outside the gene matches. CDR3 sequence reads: CASSYPRTSGSEQYF. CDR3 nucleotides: TGTGCCAGCAGTTACCCCAGGACTAGCGGGAGCGAGCAGTACTTC.

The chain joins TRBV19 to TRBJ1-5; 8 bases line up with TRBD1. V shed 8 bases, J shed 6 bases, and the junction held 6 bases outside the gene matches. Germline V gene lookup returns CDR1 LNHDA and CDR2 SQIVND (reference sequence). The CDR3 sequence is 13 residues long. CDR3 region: CASQRQGSQPQHF. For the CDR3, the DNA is TGTGCCAGTCAACGACAGGGGAGTCAGCCCCAGCATTTT.

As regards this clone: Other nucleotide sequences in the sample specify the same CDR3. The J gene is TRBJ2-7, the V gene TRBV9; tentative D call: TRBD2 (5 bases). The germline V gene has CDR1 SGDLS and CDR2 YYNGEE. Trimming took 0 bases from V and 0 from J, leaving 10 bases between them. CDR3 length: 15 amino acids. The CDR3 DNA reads TGTGCCAGCAGCGTAGGTCTAGCCGACTCCTACGAGCAGTACTTC. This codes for CASSVGLADSYEQYF.

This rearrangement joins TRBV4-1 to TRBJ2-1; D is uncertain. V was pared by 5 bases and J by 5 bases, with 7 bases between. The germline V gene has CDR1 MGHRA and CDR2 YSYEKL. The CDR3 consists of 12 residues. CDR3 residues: CASSNIHNEQFF. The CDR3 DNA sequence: TGCGCCAGCAGCAATATCCACAATGAGCAGTTCTTC.

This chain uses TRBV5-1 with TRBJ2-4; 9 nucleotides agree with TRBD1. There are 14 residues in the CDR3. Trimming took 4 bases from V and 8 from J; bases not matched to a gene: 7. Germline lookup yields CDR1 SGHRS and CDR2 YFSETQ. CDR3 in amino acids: CASSPGQGGDIQYF. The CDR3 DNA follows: TGCGCCAGCAGCCCGGGACAGGGTGGGGACATTCAGTACTTC.

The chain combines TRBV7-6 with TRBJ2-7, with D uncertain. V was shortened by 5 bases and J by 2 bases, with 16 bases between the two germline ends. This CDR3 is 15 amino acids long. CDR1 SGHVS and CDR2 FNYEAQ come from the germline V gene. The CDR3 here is CASSPEFIGTYEQYF. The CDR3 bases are TGTGCCAGCAGCCCTGAGTTTATAGGAACCTACGAGCAGTACTTC.

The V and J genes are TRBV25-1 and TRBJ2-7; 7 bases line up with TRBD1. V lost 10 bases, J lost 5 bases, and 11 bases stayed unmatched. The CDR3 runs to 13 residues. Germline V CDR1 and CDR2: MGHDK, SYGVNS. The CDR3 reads CATSHRGIDEQYF. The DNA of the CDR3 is TGTGCCACCAGCCACAGGGGAATTGACGAGCAGTACTTC.

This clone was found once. CDR3 sequence: CASQGGYEQYF. Here the CDR3 DNA reads TGTGCCTCGCAGGGAGGCTACGAGCAGTACTTC. The V and J genes are TRBV30 and TRBJ2-7; TRBD2 might be the D (6 bases). The CDR3 contains 11 residues. V was clipped by 7 bases and J by 3 bases, with 10 bases between them. Germline V lookup: CDR1 GTSNPN, CDR2 SVGIG (reference sequence).

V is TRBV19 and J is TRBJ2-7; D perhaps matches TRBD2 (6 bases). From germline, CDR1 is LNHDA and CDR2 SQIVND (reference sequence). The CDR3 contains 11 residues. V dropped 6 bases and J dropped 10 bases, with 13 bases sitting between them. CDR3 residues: CASRWGDLQYF. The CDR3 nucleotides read TGTGCCAGTAGATGGGGGGATCTTCAGTACTTC.